Presented here are 23 T cell receptor beta chains from one specimen sequenced in a study of cytomegalovirus exposure and HLA in healthy donors (TCRdb year 2017). The library was prepared using the immunoSEQ multiplex PCR assay. A mixture of 60 forward primers for TCR Vbeta segments and 13 reverse primers for TCR Jbeta segments was used in the multiplex PCR. Held by TCRdb, this immuneACCESS table contains in-frame sequences only and omits some clones. Under half of the omission traces to an unresolved V gene where checked; the cause of the rest is unknown. The sample has some 130,000 clones on record, about 73% of them singletons. The leading ten clones occupy 2.1% of the sample. The sequencing sample was made of PBMCs. All receptors derive from a woman aged 60-75 years in good health and CMV-seropositive.

CDR3 amino acids: CSVELRGDTYYYEQYF. The CDR3 DNA sequence: TGCAGCGTTGAACTCCGAGGGGACACCTACTACTACGAGCAGTACTTC. The chain combines TRBV29-1 with TRBJ2-7; D is perhaps TRBD1 (6 bases). This CDR3 has 16 amino acids. The V end lost 2 bases, the J end lost 3 bases, and 20 bases lay between the germline ends. Germline CDR1 and CDR2: SQVTM and ANQGSEA.

This clone turned up a few times. An end of the junction does not agree with germline; a read error may underlie this. CDR3 sequence: CASRLDRLFSF. As DNA, the CDR3 is TGTGCCAGCAGACTCGACAGGCTTTTTAGTTTC. V usage is TRBV28 and J usage is TRBJ2-4; D possibly corresponds to TRBD1 (6 bases). The CDR3 length is 11 residues. CDR1 and CDR2 from the germline V gene are MDHEN and SYDVKM.

This clone showed up just a few times. The chain joins TRBV10-3 to TRBJ1-4, with unresolved D. V was shortened by 3 bases and J by 7 bases, with 12 bases between the two germline ends. Germline CDR1 and CDR2: ENHRY and SYGVKD. The CDR3 has 14 amino acids. The CDR3 DNA reads TGTGCCATCAGTGAAGCGCAGAAGGCTGAAAAACTGTTTTTT. Amino acid sequence: CAISEAQKAEKLFF.

The chain has TRBV6-5 and TRBJ1-1; D gene uncertain. Between the trimmed V and J ends, which lost 0 bases and 7 bases, there was a span of 6 bases. The CDR3 contains 12 residues. The germline CDR1 and CDR2 sequences are MNHEY and SVGAGI. For the CDR3, the DNA is TGTGCCAGCAGTTACTCGAGGGTTGAAGCTTTCTTT. This sequence encodes CASSYSRVEAFF.

This clone was detected a few times. The J gene is TRBJ2-3, the V gene TRBV5-1, with a possible D match to TRBD1 (6 bases). V lost 1 base, J lost 6 bases, and 12 bases lay in between. The V gene's germline CDR1 is SGHRS and CDR2 YFSETQ. The CDR3 length is 14 residues. The CDR3 DNA reads as TGCGCCAGCAGCTTGCGGGCAGGGGCTGATACGCAGTATTTT. This encodes CASSLRAGADTQYF.

The rearrangement uses TRBV6-1 and TRBJ1-5; 9 bases are shared with TRBD1. The CDR3 runs to 13 residues. Germline assignment: CDR1 MNHNS and CDR2 SASEGT. J lost 5 bases, V lost 6 bases, and 2 bases had no gene match. CDR3 DNA sequence: TGTGCCAGCAGCCGACAGGGGGATCAGCCCCAGCATTTT. The encoded protein is CASSRQGDQPQHF.

Note on this clone: The junction departs from the called germline gene at one end, perhaps through a read error. The genes are TRBV11-3 and TRBJ1-1; D ambiguous. From germline, CDR1 is SGHNT and CDR2 YENEEA. The CDR3 has 13 amino acids. The CDR3 nucleotides are TGTGCCAGCAGCTTAAGTCTAAACAGTGAAGCTTTCTTT. It is translated as CASSLSLNSEAFF.

This clone was picked up a small number of times. The rearrangement joins TRBV5-1 to TRBJ1-1; a weak D match, TRBD1 (6 bases). Germline V gene sequence: CDR1 SGHRS, CDR2 YFSETQ. The length of the CDR3 is 15 residues. V was cut by 0 bases and J by 2 bases, with 11 bases left in between. CDR3 residues: CASSLEGTTNTEAFF. CDR3 nucleotide sequence: TGCGCCAGCAGCTTGGAAGGGACAACCAACACTGAAGCTTTCTTT. Looking up the rest from reference TRBV5-1 and TRBJ1-1 gives the full variable domain: KAGVTQTPRYLIKTRGQQVTLSCSPISGHRSVSWYQQTPGQGLQFLFEYFSETQRNKGNFPGRFSGRQFSNSRSEMNVSTLELGDSALYLCASSLEGTTNTEAFFGQGTRLTVV.

CDR3 DNA sequence: TGTGCCAGCAGCTTTGGGGGGGGCAATGAGCAGTTCTTC. It specifies CASSFGGGNEQFF. The chain has TRBV7-2 and TRBJ2-1; the match to TRBD2 covers 7 bases. Germline V gives CDR1 SGHTA, CDR2 FQGNSA. V shed 3 bases, J shed 6 bases, and the junction held 2 bases outside the gene matches. The CDR3 spans 13 residues. Variable domain in full (rest from reference TRBV7-2 and TRBJ2-1): GAGVSQSPSNKVTEKGKDVELRCDPISGHTALYWYRQSLGQGLEFLIYFQGNSAPDKSGLPSDRFSAERTGGSVSTLTIQRTQQEDSAVYLCASSFGGGNEQFFGPGTRLTVL.

The chain combines TRBV15 with TRBJ1-5; D is undetermined. The CDR3 spans 16 residues. V was clipped by 0 bases and J by 2 bases, with 11 bases between them. In germline, CDR1 is LNHNV, CDR2 YYDKDF (reference sequence). The CDR3 nucleotides read TGTGCCACCAGCAGAGACACCGTCCCGGGCAATCAGCCCCAGCATTTT. Translation gives CATSRDTVPGNQPQHF. The full variable domain, in which reference TRBV15 and TRBJ1-5 provide the parts outside the CDR3, is DAMVIQNPRYQVTQFGKPVTLSCSQTLNHNVMYWYQQKSSQAPKLLFHYYDKDFNNEADTPDNFQSRRPNTSFCFLDIRSPGLGDTAMYLCATSRDTVPGNQPQHFGDGTRLSIL.

In this sample, this clone turned up a few times. This chain links TRBV28 with TRBJ2-2; 9 nucleotides align to TRBD1. CDR1 and CDR2 (germline): MDHEN, SYDVKM. The length of the CDR3 is 14 residues. Trimming removed 6 bases from V and 2 bases from J; junction bases left unmatched: 1. The CDR3 DNA is TGTGCCAGCAGGGGACAGGGTAACACCGGGGAGCTGTTTTTT. This gives the protein CASRGQGNTGELFF.

The chain couples TRBV28 to TRBJ2-1, with 11 bases that match TRBD1. The trim removed 5 bases at V and 4 bases at J, leaving 4 bases unmatched. Germline V gene lookup returns CDR1 MDHEN and CDR2 SYDVKM. The CDR3 totals 15 residues. CDR3 in amino acids: CASSTGTGGYNEQFF. The CDR3 region has the DNA TGTGCCAGCAGTACCGGGACAGGGGGGTACAATGAGCAGTTCTTC.

For the CDR3, the DNA is TGTGCCAGCAGTTTCCCCGGGGATGGAAACACCATATATTTT. Its protein product is CASSFPGDGNTIYF. The rearrangement joins TRBV28 to TRBJ1-3; no clear D gene. This CDR3 region has 14 residues. Deletions cut 3 bases from V and 3 bases from J, with 9 bases between. CDR1 and CDR2 (germline): MDHEN, SYDVKM.

The chain employs TRBV6-6 and TRBJ2-7, with 7 bases matching TRBD1. This CDR3 comprises 14 residues. Germline V gene sequence: CDR1 MNHNY, CDR2 SVGAGI (reference sequence). J lost 1 base, V lost 6 bases, and 6 bases had no gene match. The CDR3 loop is CASRGQEMSYEQYF. In nucleotides, the CDR3 is TGTGCCAGCAGAGGACAGGAGATGTCCTACGAGCAGTACTTC.

Only a few counts were recorded for this clone. The chain is built from TRBV9 and TRBJ2-1; 8 bases line up with TRBD2. Trimming at V came to 3 bases and at J to 5 bases, leaving 7 bases not matched to a gene. There are 15 residues in the CDR3. Germline V gives CDR1 SGDLS, CDR2 YYNGEE. CDR3 coding DNA: TGTGCCAGCAGCGCAAGCGGGAGAATCGACAATGAGCAGTTCTTC. It encodes CASSASGRIDNEQFF.

J is TRBJ2-5 and V is TRBV7-9, with 7 nucleotides matching TRBD2. Germline V gene sequence: CDR1 SEHNR, CDR2 FQNEAQ (reference sequence). CDR3 length: 16 residues. The J segment lost 4 bases and the V segment lost 1 base, leaving 9 bases of the junction unmatched. This CDR3 reads CASSLDVGGPSETQYF. CDR3 nucleotide sequence: TGTGCCAGCAGCTTAGACGTGGGAGGGCCATCAGAGACCCAGTACTTC.

This clone was picked up one time. The chain couples TRBV10-3 to TRBJ2-2; D is unresolved. Trimming shortened V by 4 bases and J by 6 bases, and 6 bases separated the two germline ends. Germline CDR1 is ENHRY and CDR2 is SYGVKD. The CDR3 extends over 12 amino acids. CDR3: CAISVQSGELFF. In DNA form, the CDR3 reads TGTGCCATCAGTGTTCAGTCCGGGGAGCTGTTTTTT.

J is TRBJ1-2 and V is TRBV29-1; weak D call: TRBD1 (5 bases). The length of the CDR3 is 15 residues. V gave up 0 bases and J gave up 8 bases, with 19 bases separating them. Germline values: CDR1 SQVTM, CDR2 ANQGSEA. In nucleotides, the CDR3 is TGCAGCGTTGAAGATCGCGGGGCTTACACCCAGGGCTACACCTTC. Its protein is CSVEDRGAYTQGYTF.

The V and J genes are TRBV5-1 and TRBJ1-2; 10 bases agree with TRBD1. CDR1 and CDR2 (germline): SGHRS, YFSETQ. This CDR3 has 15 amino acids. Germline trimming cut 4 bases from V and 7 bases from J; bases unmatched to any gene: 10. CDR3 sequence: CASSPSLTGGSGYTF. The CDR3, as DNA: TGCGCCAGCAGCCCATCGTTGACAGGGGGCTCTGGCTACACCTTC.

The chain couples TRBV6-5 to TRBJ2-7, with a weak D call TRBD1 (6 bases). Trimming cost V 5 bases and J 2 bases, with 16 bases left between them. This CDR3 comprises 15 residues. The V gene's germline CDR1 is MNHEY and CDR2 SVGAGI. The CDR3 loop reads CASSPGTPGPYEQYF. CDR3 DNA sequence: TGTGCCAGCAGTCCTGGGACACCCGGCCCCTACGAGCAGTACTTC.

The V and J genes are TRBV29-1 and TRBJ1-1; D may be TRBD1 (6 bases). The CDR3 runs 12 residues. CDR1 and CDR2 (germline): SQVTM, ANQGSEA. The ends were cut back, 5 bases at V and 11 bases at J, with 18 bases in the middle. The CDR3 region has the DNA TGCAGCGTTCGCTTATTACAGGGTAGGGCTTTCTTT. It is translated as CSVRLLQGRAFF.

The sample holds one count of this clone. V is TRBV5-1 and J is TRBJ2-6, with TRBD1 identical over 8 bases. The germline gives CDR1 SGHRS, CDR2 YFSETQ. The CDR3 has 17 amino acids. The junction had 4 bases not matched to a gene; V was cut back by 2 bases and J by 0 bases. The CDR3 sequence: CASSFRDRRSGANVLTF. The CDR3 DNA reads as TGCGCCAGCAGCTTCCGGGACAGGCGCTCTGGGGCCAACGTCCTGACTTTC.

This clone was observed a few times. The CDR3 loop reads CATQTGQGFREQYF. CDR3 bases: TGTGCCACCCAGACAGGACAGGGGTTTCGGGAGCAGTACTTC. The chain carries TRBV27 and TRBJ2-7, with TRBD1 matching over 9 bases. The ends lost 10 bases at V and 7 bases at J; junction bases unmatched: 14. CDR1 is MNHEY and CDR2 is SMNVEV in the germline V gene (reference sequence). This CDR3 has 14 amino acids.